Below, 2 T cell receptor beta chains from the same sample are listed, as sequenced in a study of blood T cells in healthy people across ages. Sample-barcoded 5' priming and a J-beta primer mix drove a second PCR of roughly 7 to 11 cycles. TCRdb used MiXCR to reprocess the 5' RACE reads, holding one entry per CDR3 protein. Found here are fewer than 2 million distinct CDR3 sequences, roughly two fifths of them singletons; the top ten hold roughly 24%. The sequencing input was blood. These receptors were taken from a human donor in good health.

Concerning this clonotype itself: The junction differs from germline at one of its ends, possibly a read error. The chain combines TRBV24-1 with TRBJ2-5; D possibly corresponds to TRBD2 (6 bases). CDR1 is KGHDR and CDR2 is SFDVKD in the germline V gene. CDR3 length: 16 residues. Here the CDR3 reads CTTSDLRRGKGETQYF. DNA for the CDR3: TGTACCACCAGTGATTTAAGGCGGGGCAAGGGAGAGACCCAGTACTTC.

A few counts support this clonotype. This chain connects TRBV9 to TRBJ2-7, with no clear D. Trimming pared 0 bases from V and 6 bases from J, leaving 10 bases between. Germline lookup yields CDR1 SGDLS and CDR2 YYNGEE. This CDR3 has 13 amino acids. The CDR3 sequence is CASSVVGMGEQYF. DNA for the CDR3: TGTGCCAGCAGCGTAGTGGGAATGGGCGAGCAGTACTTC.